Below are 30 T cell receptor beta chains sequenced from a single sample in a study of glioma-infiltrating T cells. Amplification of TCR alpha and beta CDR3 regions from RNA used iRepertoire nested multiplex PCR. TCRdb re-called the multiplex PCR reads with MiXCR, one entry per CDR3 protein. This sample has 100,000 to 150,000 distinct CDR3 sequences; approximately 25% occur once, and the top ten carry 13% to 15%. The sample was glioma tissue, nonneoplastic brain tissue, or PBMCs (not recorded which). Every receptor here comes from a human donor with low-grade glioma or glioblastoma, undergoing nonglioma brain surgery, or in good health (not recorded which).

This clonotype appeared many times. The V gene is TRBV28, the J gene TRBJ1-5; tentative D call: TRBD1 (5 bases). There are 16 residues in the CDR3. The V gene lost 2 bases and the J gene lost 2 bases, with 13 bases spanning the gap. Germline values: CDR1 MDHEN, CDR2 SYDVKM. CDR3 in amino acids: CASSLPSGAGNQPQHF. CDR3 nucleotides: TGTGCCAGCAGTTTACCGAGCGGGGCGGGCAATCAGCCCCAGCATTTT.

This clonotype was detected a few times. The chain recombines TRBV5-6 with TRBJ1-1; D is ambiguous. V gave up 3 bases and J gave up 5 bases, with 14 bases separating them. Germline-derived CDR1 and CDR2 are SGHDT and YYEEEE. The length of the CDR3 is 14 residues. The CDR3 reads CASSSLLRLTEAFF. The CDR3, as DNA: TGTGCCAGCAGCTCTCTCCTGCGTCTGACTGAAGCTTTCTTT.

V usage is TRBV6-2 or TRBV6-3 and J usage is TRBJ2-1, with TRBD2 matching over 9 bases. CDR3 size: 14 residues. The V gene end was trimmed by 2 bases and the J gene end by 6 bases; junction bases not matched to a gene: 2. Germline V CDR1 and CDR2: MNHEY, SVGEGT. The CDR3 reads CASSYGTSRNEQFF. The CDR3, as DNA: TGTGCCAGCAGTTACGGGACTAGCCGCAATGAGCAGTTCTTC.

This clonotype was detected ten times or more. The rearrangement links TRBV12-3 or TRBV12-4 to TRBJ2-3; TRBD2 agrees at 8 bases. The CDR3 totals 18 residues. Losses at the gene ends were 7 bases for V and 3 bases for J; bases not matched to a gene: 18. The CDR3 nucleotides are TGTGCCAGCATCCCCATCTTCAAACCGGGAGGGGGAACAGATACGCAGTATTTT. It codes for CASIPIFKPGGGTDTQYF.

The rearrangement links TRBV12-3 or TRBV12-4 to TRBJ2-1; 8 positions agree with TRBD2. V shed 7 bases, J shed 9 bases, and the junction held 14 bases outside the gene matches. The CDR3 has 15 residues. CDR3 sequence (DNA): TGTGCCAGCACCTTACCGGGACTAGGGATAGGTGAGCAGTTCTTC. It codes for CASTLPGLGIGEQFF.

This clonotype appeared many times. J is TRBJ1-2 and V is TRBV27; 8 positions agree with TRBD1. V was pared by 5 bases and J by 2 bases, with 4 bases of the junction left unmatched. Looked up from germline, CDR1 is MNHEY and CDR2 is SMNVEV (reference sequence). CDR3 size: 14 residues. The CDR3 spells CASSRQGINYGYTF. In DNA form, the CDR3 reads TGTGCCAGCAGTCGACAGGGGATAAACTATGGCTACACCTTC.

Regarding this clonotype: A read error may produce the germline difference seen at one junction end. V usage is TRBV28 and J usage is TRBJ1-5; no definite D call. Germline CDR1 and CDR2: MDHEN and SYDVKM. CDR3 length equals 14 residues. CDR3 amino acids: CACSLQVFNQPQHF. Here the CDR3 DNA reads TGTGCCTGCAGCCTGCAGGTTTTCAATCAGCCCCAGCATTTT.

V and J are TRBV5-1 and TRBJ2-7; 10 nucleotides match TRBD2. V gave up 0 bases and J gave up 5 bases; unmatched junction bases: 8. This CDR3 spans 16 amino acids. From germline, CDR1 is SGHRS and CDR2 YFSETQ. The CDR3 DNA is TGCGCCAGCAGCTTGGGGGTCGGAGCGGGAGGGGACGAGCAGTACTTC. It encodes CASSLGVGAGGDEQYF.

In regard to this clonotype: A much more abundant neighbour one base away suggests this may be a read error. The J gene is TRBJ2-3, the V gene TRBV10-3, with 7 bases fitting TRBD1. Losses at the gene ends were 7 bases for V and 0 bases for J; bases not matched to a gene: 7. In germline, CDR1 is ENHRY, CDR2 SYGVKD. This CDR3 has 15 residues. CDR3 DNA sequence: TGTGCCATCAAGGGGGACAGCTATAGCACAGATACGCAGTATTTT. Translating it yields CAIKGDSYSTDTQYF.

This clonotype has a count of ten or more. The V and J genes are TRBV24-1 and TRBJ2-3; D remains unclear. The CDR3 totals 13 residues. Germline CDR1 reads KGHDR; CDR2 reads SFDVKD. V gave up 3 bases and J gave up 8 bases, with 11 bases separating them. The CDR3 reads CATSDEKSVTQYF. The CDR3 DNA follows: TGTGCCACCAGTGATGAGAAGTCAGTTACGCAGTATTTT.

Turning to this clonotype: A much larger clone lies one base from this, so it may be a read error. The chain is built from TRBV18 and TRBJ2-6; perhaps TRBD1 as D (5 bases). The germline V gene encodes CDR1 KGHSH and CDR2 LQKENI. The CDR3 loop spans 15 amino acids. DNA of the CDR3: TGTGCCAGCACACCTGGACATTCTGGGGCCAACGTCCTGACTTTC. Translating it yields CASTPGHSGANVLTF.

This clonotype occurred many times. The V and J genes are TRBV6-2 or TRBV6-3 and TRBJ2-3, with 12 nucleotides matching TRBD2. Germline V lookup: CDR1 MNHEY, CDR2 SVGEGT. The CDR3 extends over 18 amino acids. J lost 5 bases, V lost 2 bases, and 11 bases had no gene match. The CDR3 loop is CASSYPTSGLAGIDTQYF. Written as DNA, the CDR3 is TGTGCCAGCAGTTACCCGACTTCCGGACTAGCGGGAATAGATACGCAGTATTTT.

This clonotype has at least ten counts. The chain is built from TRBV5-4 and TRBJ2-3; 7 positions agree with TRBD2. The CDR3 contains 14 residues. Germline CDR1 SGHNT, CDR2 YYREEE (reference sequence). Germline trimming cut 4 bases from V and 0 bases from J; bases unmatched to any gene: 2. CDR3 sequence reads: CASSNSGSTDTQYF. The CDR3 DNA is TGTGCCAGCAGCAATAGCGGGAGCACAGATACGCAGTATTTT.

The chain has TRBV19 and TRBJ2-7; perhaps TRBD2 as D (5 bases). CDR3 length: 11 residues. Germline V gene lookup returns CDR1 LNHDA and CDR2 SQIVND (reference sequence). V was shortened by 3 bases and J by 6 bases, with 6 bases between the two germline ends. This chain's CDR3 is CASSIGGEQYF. The CDR3 DNA reads as TGTGCCAGTAGTATTGGAGGCGAGCAGTACTTC.

To note about this clonotype: A read error may explain this, as a much larger clone is one base away. The chain has TRBV29-1 and TRBJ2-1, with a possible D match to TRBD1 (6 bases). The CDR3 contains 11 residues. Germline values: CDR1 SQVTM, CDR2 ANQGSEA. CDR3 in DNA: TGCAGCGTTGACAGGGGCAATGAGAAGTTCTTC. Translation: CSVDRGNEKFF.

This clonotype was detected only once. The junction shows a germline mismatch at one end, possibly a read error. The V and J genes are TRBV6-1 and TRBJ2-1; perhaps TRBD2 as D (5 bases). CDR1 and CDR2 (germline): MNHNS, SASEGT. The CDR3 contains 14 residues. The CDR3 reads CASRIIHSGGEQFF. The CDR3 nucleotides read TGCGCCAGCAGAATCATTCACAGCGGCGGTGAGCAGTTCTTC.

The sample holds many counts of this clonotype. The chain combines TRBV6-2 or TRBV6-3 with TRBJ2-7, with TRBD1 matching over 9 bases. J gave up 0 bases and V 6 bases, and 6 bases lay outside the gene matches. Germline V gives CDR1 MNHEY, CDR2 SVGEGT. The CDR3 covers 15 residues. CDR3 sequence: CASRPGTGSSYEQYF. Written as DNA, the CDR3 is TGTGCCAGCAGACCCGGGACAGGGAGCTCCTACGAGCAGTACTTC.

The genes are TRBV12-3 or TRBV12-4 and TRBJ2-6, with D perhaps being TRBD1 or TRBD2 (5 bases each). Trimming took off 3 bases at V and 6 bases at J, with 12 bases between the two ends. The CDR3 extends over 15 amino acids. CDR3 protein: CASSLKGPAANVLTF. DNA for the CDR3: TGTGCCAGCAGTTTGAAGGGACCTGCGGCCAACGTCCTGACTTTC.

Of note for this clonotype: One end of the junction fails to match germline, which may point to a read error. The rearrangement links TRBV2 to TRBJ2-1; D is unresolved. This CDR3 region has 20 residues. Germline-derived CDR1 and CDR2 are SNHLY and FYNNEI. CDR3 loop: CASSEESEQWPGKARDEQLF. CDR3 sequence (DNA): TGTGCCAGCAGTGAAGAGTCTGAGCAATGGCCCGGAAAGGCGAGAGATGAGCAGCTCTTC.

This clonotype was counted only a few times. DNA of the CDR3: TGTGCCACCAGTTCACCCGGGACTAGTCGCAATGAGCAGTTCTTC. Its translation: CATSSPGTSRNEQFF. The chain employs TRBV24-1 and TRBJ2-1; 8 bases match TRBD2. Germline V gene data show CDR1 as KGHDR and CDR2 as SFDVKD. The trim removed 6 bases at V and 6 bases at J, leaving 9 bases unmatched. The CDR3 sequence is 15 residues long.

This clonotype is large in the sample. The chain has TRBV27 and TRBJ2-5; the D gene is possibly TRBD1 (5 bases). The length of the CDR3 is 14 residues. The V gene's germline CDR1 is MNHEY and CDR2 SMNVEV (reference sequence). Trimming shortened V by 4 bases and J by 1 base, and 10 bases separated the two germline ends. CDR3 DNA sequence: TGTGCCAGCAGTTCCAGGGTACGCCAAGAGACCCAGTACTTC. It translates to CASSSRVRQETQYF.

This clonotype has only a few counts. J is TRBJ2-1 and V is TRBV9, with D perhaps given as TRBD1 or TRBD2 (5 bases each). This CDR3 has 18 residues. Trimming pared 0 bases from V and 0 bases from J, leaving 16 bases between. The germline V gene encodes CDR1 SGDLS and CDR2 YYNGEE. Written as DNA, the CDR3 is TGTGCCAGCAGCGTAGCATTTGGTTGGGGGAGCTCCTACAATGAGCAGTTCTTC. Translating gives CASSVAFGWGSSYNEQFF.

This clonotype has only a few counts. J is TRBJ2-7 and V is TRBV4-2; D ambiguous. Trimming took off 0 bases at V and 4 bases at J, with 4 bases between the two ends. The germline V gene encodes CDR1 LGHNA and CDR2 YNFKEQ. CDR3 length: 12 amino acids. The CDR3: CASSQEGYEQYF. CDR3 nucleotide sequence: TGTGCCAGCAGCCAAGAAGGTTACGAGCAGTACTTC.

This clonotype was detected ten times or more. The rearrangement links TRBV6-1 to TRBJ2-7; D perhaps matches TRBD1 (5 bases). The CDR3 is 15 residues long. Trimming removed 2 bases at V and 6 bases at J, with 17 bases between. The germline V gene has CDR1 MNHNS and CDR2 SASEGT. CDR3 DNA sequence: TGTGCCAGCAGTGAATATGACGTGGGGCTTGTCGAGCAGTACTTC. Translated: CASSEYDVGLVEQYF.

This clonotype was recorded a few times. This rearrangement joins TRBV7-9 to TRBJ2-7; the match to TRBD2 covers 8 bases. The CDR3 runs 15 residues. V dropped 5 bases and J dropped 2; count of bases not matched to a gene: 8. Germline loops: CDR1 SEHNR, CDR2 FQNEAQ (reference sequence). The CDR3 DNA follows: TGTGCCAGCAGCGACGGGCTAGCGGGTCCCTACGAGCAGTACTTC. Its translation is CASSDGLAGPYEQYF.

On this clonotype: One junction end disagrees with the germline gene, perhaps due to a read error. The genes are TRBV19 and TRBJ1-4; D gene ambiguous. The CDR3 sequence is 13 residues long. From germline, CDR1 is LNHDA and CDR2 SQIVND (reference sequence). Here the CDR3 DNA reads TGTGCCAGTAGGGCTCGGTCAAATGAAAGACTGTTTTTT. Translated, it gives CASRARSNERLFF. The variable domain in full, completed from reference TRBV19 and TRBJ1-4, reads DGGITQSPKYLFRKEGQNVTLSCEQNLNHDAMYWYRQDPGQGLRLIYYSQIVNDFQKGDIAEGYSVSREKKESFPLTVTSAQKNPTAFYLCASRARSNERLFFGSGTQLSVL.

The sample holds many counts of this clonotype. The chain uses TRBV7-2 and TRBJ2-5, with no clear D. The CDR3 extends over 13 amino acids. CDR1 and CDR2 (germline): SGHTA, FQGNSA. V lost 3 bases, J lost 1 base, and 6 bases lay in between. The CDR3 DNA sequence: TGTGCCAGCAGCTTTAACATCCAAGAGACCCAGTACTTC. Amino acids: CASSFNIQETQYF.

A word on this clonotype: A much larger clonotype is one base distant, so this may be a read error. The rearrangement uses TRBV29-1 and TRBJ2-1; D may match TRBD1 or TRBD2 (5 bases each). Germline V gene data show CDR1 as SQVTM and CDR2 as ANQGSEA. The V end lost 7 bases, the J end lost 4 bases, and 17 bases lay between the germline ends. The CDR3 runs 14 residues. DNA of the CDR3: TGCAGCGATCGTCACGGGAAGGGGTACAATGAGCAGTTCTTC. This codes for CSDRHGKGYNEQFF.

The rearrangement joins TRBV6-4 to TRBJ2-3; possible D gene TRBD1, 5 bases. The CDR3 length is 19 residues. The ends were cut back, 0 bases at V and 4 bases at J, with 23 bases in the middle. Germline CDR1 is MRHNA and CDR2 is SNTAGT. Written as DNA, the CDR3 is TGTGCCAGCAGTGACTCGAAGAATCGTCCAGGGATGGGCCCAGATACGCAGTATTTT. Amino acids: CASSDSKNRPGMGPDTQYF.

At least ten counts were recorded for this clonotype. The chain employs TRBV24-1 and TRBJ2-3; no firm D call. V lost 2 bases and J 5 bases, leaving 13 bases between the germline ends. Germline V gene lookup returns CDR1 KGHDR and CDR2 SFDVKD. The CDR3 has 15 residues. The CDR3 DNA reads as TGTGCCACCAGTGATTCATCCGGGTATGAAGATACGCAGTATTTT. It translates to CATSDSSGYEDTQYF.